A selection of T cell receptor beta chains follows, all from one sample in a study of T-cell memory formation after mild COVID-19. TCRdb called the 5' RACE reads again in MiXCR, with one record for every CDR3 protein. The data contain 550,000 to 650,000 distinct CDR3 sequences, 17% of them seen just once; the ten biggest clones take up approximately 8.1%. The specimen sequenced was PBMCs or a T cell subset sorted from them (not recorded which). All receptors derive from an adult woman who had mild COVID-19 (a few samples of this study predate the infection). Cell type and time point are not known. The CDR3 runs from the conserved cysteine through the conserved F or W. The D gene is left open where the match is weak. Expanded clones are given a class, and other clones once, few, many or no size at all.

DNA: TGTGCCAGCAGTCCCGTCAGGGGAGCGGGTGAGACCCAGTACTTC
CDR3: CASSPVRGAGETQYF
size: few
V: TRBV6-2/TRBV6-3
J: TRBJ2-5
D: NA

DNA: TGCAGTGCTTCGTTCCGACAGGGGGCTAATGGCTACACCTTC
CDR3: CSASFRQGANGYTF
size: NA
V: TRBV20-1
J: TRBJ1-2
D: TRBD1

DNA: TGCGCCAGCAGCCTCGCTAGCGGGGGGGCCCGGTTAAATGAGCAGTTCTTC
CDR3: CASSLASGGARLNEQFF
size: NA
V: TRBV5-1
J: TRBJ2-1
D: TRBD2

DNA: TGCAGCGTTGAAGGTTTGTTGGACAGGGGGGTCGAGCAGTACTTC
CDR3: CSVEGLLDRGVEQYF
size: NA
V: TRBV29-1
J: TRBJ2-7
D: TRBD1

DNA: TGCAGTGCTAGATCTCGGGGGACAGATTCACTGTTTTTT
CDR3: CSARSRGTDSLFF
size: NA
V: TRBV20-1
J: TRBJ1-4
D: TRBD1

DNA: TGTGCCAGCAGCTTGAGGGACCCCGATGTTCAGCCCCAGCATTTT
CDR3: CASSLRDPDVQPQHF
size: few
V: TRBV5-5
J: TRBJ1-5
D: NA

DNA: TGTGCCAGCAGTTTAGTTAGCGGGGCGAACACCGGGGAGCTGTTTTTT
CDR3: CASSLVSGANTGELFF
size: NA
V: TRBV12-3/TRBV12-4
J: TRBJ2-2
D: TRBD2

DNA: TGTGCCAGCAGCTATCCGGGCGACCAGGAGCAGTTCTTC
CDR3: CASSYPGDQEQFF
size: NA
V: TRBV5-6
J: TRBJ2-1
D: NA

DNA: TGTGCCAGCAAGGCCGCGATGGAGAACACTGAAGCTTTCTTT
CDR3: CASKAAMENTEAFF
size: few
V: TRBV13
J: TRBJ1-1
D: NA

DNA: TGTGCCAGCAGTACCCACAGGTCCCTCATGAACACTGAAGCTTTCTTT
CDR3: CASSTHRSLMNTEAFF
size: NA
V: TRBV6-5
J: TRBJ1-1
D: NA

DNA: TGCGCCAGCAGCCGAGGGACAGGGGCGAGAGGGGACTACGAGCAGTACTTC
CDR3: CASSRGTGARGDYEQYF
size: NA
V: TRBV4-1
J: TRBJ2-7
D: TRBD1

DNA: TGCGCCAGCAGCAATCGGACAGGTAACACTGAAGCTTTCTTT
CDR3: CASSNRTGNTEAFF
size: NA
V: TRBV5-1
J: TRBJ1-1
D: TRBD1

DNA: TGTGCCAGCAGCCCGGCCGGGACTAGCGCGTATGAGCAGTTCTTC
CDR3: CASSPAGTSAYEQFF
size: NA
V: TRBV11-2
J: TRBJ2-1
D: TRBD2

DNA: TGCAGTGCTAGTAGGACGCTTACTAACTATGGCTACACCTTC
CDR3: CSASRTLTNYGYTF
size: many
V: TRBV20-1
J: TRBJ1-2
D: NA

DNA: TGTGCCAGCAGCGCCACCGGCTCCAGGCCCTATGGCTACACCTTC
CDR3: CASSATGSRPYGYTF
size: NA
V: TRBV9
J: TRBJ1-2
D: NA

DNA: TGTGCCACCAGTGATTTCTCATGGCAGGGGGATCACAATGAGCAGTTCTTC
CDR3: CATSDFSWQGDHNEQFF
size: few
V: TRBV24-1
J: TRBJ2-1
D: TRBD1

DNA: TGTGCCAGCAGCCTGGACTCTGCCCGTTACGAGCAGTACTTC
CDR3: CASSLDSARYEQYF
size: NA
V: TRBV7-9
J: TRBJ2-7
D: NA

DNA: TGCGCCAGCAGCTTGGACGCGGGGGGTGAAGAGACCCAGTACTTC
CDR3: CASSLDAGGEETQYF
size: NA
V: TRBV5-1
J: TRBJ2-5
D: TRBD2

DNA: TGTGCCAGCAGTTGGACAGGGGTAGCCTACGAGCAGTACTTC
CDR3: CASSWTGVAYEQYF
size: few
V: TRBV7-8
J: TRBJ2-7
D: TRBD1

DNA: TGTGCCAGCAGCGAAGGGACAGACACCGGGGAGCTGTTTTTT
CDR3: CASSEGTDTGELFF
size: NA
V: TRBV12-3/TRBV12-4
J: TRBJ2-2
D: TRBD1

DNA: TGTGCCAGCAGCCAAGATCCGGGCACATTGGGTGAGCAGTTCTTC
CDR3: CASSQDPGTLGEQFF
size: few
V: TRBV14
J: TRBJ2-1
D: NA

DNA: TGCGCCAGCAGCCAAGAAGGCTGGGCAGGGAAGGACACTGAAGCTTTCTTT
CDR3: CASSQEGWAGKDTEAFF
size: NA
V: TRBV4-1
J: TRBJ1-1
D: NA

DNA: TGTGCCAGCAGACGACAGTTCAGTGAGCAGTTCTTC
CDR3: CASRRQFSEQFF
size: NA
V: TRBV6-5
J: TRBJ2-1
D: NA

DNA: TGTGCCAGCCTACCCAGCGGTCGCCACACAGATACGCAGTATTTT
CDR3: CASLPSGRHTDTQYF
size: many
V: TRBV12-3/TRBV12-4
J: TRBJ2-3
D: NA

DNA: TGTGCCAGCAGCTTAGATCTTATGGGACAGATAAACACTGAAGCTTTCTTT
CDR3: CASSLDLMGQINTEAFF
size: NA
V: TRBV11-3
J: TRBJ1-1
D: TRBD1

DNA: TGCAGTGCTAGAAGCCTAGAGGGGGAGTATTTT
CDR3: CSARSLEGEYF
size: few
V: TRBV20-1
J: TRBJ2-3
D: NA

DNA: TGTGCCACCCAAAAATCCACAGATACGCAGTATTTT
CDR3: CATQKSTDTQYF
size: few
V: TRBV24-1
J: TRBJ2-3
D: NA

DNA: TGTGCCAGCAGCCGGACAGGAAAGATCACTGAAGCTTTCTTT
CDR3: CASSRTGKITEAFF
size: NA
V: TRBV13
J: TRBJ1-1
D: TRBD1

DNA: TGCGCCAGCAGTGAGAGCGACCTATATGGCTACACCTTC
CDR3: CASSESDLYGYTF
size: many
V: TRBV10-2
J: TRBJ1-2
D: NA

DNA: TGCGCCAGCAGCTCTGGCCGGGAATCCTACAATGAGCAGTTCTTC
CDR3: CASSSGRESYNEQFF
size: few
V: TRBV5-1
J: TRBJ2-1
D: NA

DNA: TGTGCCAGCAGCTTAGTAGGTCTCGGCTACACCTTC
CDR3: CASSLVGLGYTF
size: few
V: TRBV7-2
J: TRBJ1-2
D: NA

DNA: TGCGCCAGCAGCCAAGACGGTAGCGGGCCCTACAATGAGCAGTTCTTC
CDR3: CASSQDGSGPYNEQFF
size: few
V: TRBV4-3
J: TRBJ2-1
D: TRBD2

DNA: TGTGCCAGCAGCCCCCCCAACGGCAATCAGCCCCAGCATTTT
CDR3: CASSPPNGNQPQHF
size: NA
V: TRBV7-2
J: TRBJ1-5
D: NA

DNA: TGCGCCAGCAGCCACGGGACAGGAATCTATGGCTACACCTTC
CDR3: CASSHGTGIYGYTF
size: NA
V: TRBV4-1
J: TRBJ1-2
D: TRBD1

DNA: TGTGCCAGCAGTTTCGGACAGGGACGTCGGAACACTGAAGCTTTCTTT
CDR3: CASSFGQGRRNTEAFF
size: NA
V: TRBV27
J: TRBJ1-1
D: TRBD1

DNA: TGTGCCAGCAGCTTAGGGAGGGATACGCAGTATTTT
CDR3: CASSLGRDTQYF
size: many
V: TRBV5-1
J: TRBJ2-3
D: NA

DNA: TGCGCCAGCAGCCAAGCGGGACTAGCGTCCTACGAGCAGTTCTTC
CDR3: CASSQAGLASYEQFF
size: NA
V: TRBV4-1
J: TRBJ2-1
D: TRBD2

DNA: TGTGCCAGCATACTAGCAGGGGGCTACACCTTC
CDR3: CASILAGGYTF
size: NA
V: TRBV2
J: TRBJ1-2
D: NA

DNA: TGTGCCAGCAGCCGCCCCAGAGAGGCCCCGACTGATGAGCAGTTCTTC
CDR3: CASSRPREAPTDEQFF
size: NA
V: TRBV7-8
J: TRBJ2-1
D: NA

DNA: TGTGCCAGCAGCTTAGAGGGGACCTACACTGAAGCTTTCTTT
CDR3: CASSLEGTYTEAFF
size: few
V: TRBV11-2
J: TRBJ1-1
D: NA

DNA: TGTGCCACCAGCAGAGATCGAAGTGAGACCCAGTACTTC
CDR3: CATSRDRSETQYF
size: few
V: TRBV15
J: TRBJ2-5
D: NA

DNA: TGTGCCAGCAGCTTACCCCCCATCCCAGGAAACATTCAGTACTTC
CDR3: CASSLPPIPGNIQYF
size: few
V: TRBV7-2
J: TRBJ2-4
D: NA

DNA: TGTGCCAGTAGTAAAGGTCTCTTCGCTTTCTTT
CDR3: CASSKGLFAFF
size: NA
V: TRBV19
J: TRBJ1-1
D: NA

DNA: TGTGCCAGCAGTGGAGCTGGTAGGGTTGCTGATGAAAAACTGTTTTTT
CDR3: CASSGAGRVADEKLFF
size: few
V: TRBV2
J: TRBJ1-4
D: NA

DNA: TGTGCCAGCAGTTTGACGTGGGCCACTGAAGCTTTCTTT
CDR3: CASSLTWATEAFF
size: NA
V: TRBV27
J: TRBJ1-1
D: NA

DNA: TGTGCCAGCAGTTACGACGGGCTAGGCACAGATACGCAGTATTTT
CDR3: CASSYDGLGTDTQYF
size: NA
V: TRBV6-2/TRBV6-3
J: TRBJ2-3
D: NA

DNA: TGTGCCAGCAGCCTGTGGTCCCACCCGTTGGAGACCCAGTACTTC
CDR3: CASSLWSHPLETQYF
size: few
V: TRBV5-6
J: TRBJ2-5
D: NA

DNA: TGTGCCACCGGGACAGGGGGTGGAAAACTGTTTTTT
CDR3: CATGTGGGKLFF
size: NA
V: TRBV10-3
J: TRBJ1-4
D: TRBD1

DNA: TGTGCCAGCAGTTTCGGAGTTCGCACAGATACGCAGTATTTT
CDR3: CASSFGVRTDTQYF
size: NA
V: TRBV28
J: TRBJ2-3
D: NA

DNA: TGTGCCAGCAGCCAAGATCGGGGGACCCCACAGTTC
CDR3: CASSQDRGTPQF
size: few
V: TRBV3-1
J: TRBJ2-7
D: NA